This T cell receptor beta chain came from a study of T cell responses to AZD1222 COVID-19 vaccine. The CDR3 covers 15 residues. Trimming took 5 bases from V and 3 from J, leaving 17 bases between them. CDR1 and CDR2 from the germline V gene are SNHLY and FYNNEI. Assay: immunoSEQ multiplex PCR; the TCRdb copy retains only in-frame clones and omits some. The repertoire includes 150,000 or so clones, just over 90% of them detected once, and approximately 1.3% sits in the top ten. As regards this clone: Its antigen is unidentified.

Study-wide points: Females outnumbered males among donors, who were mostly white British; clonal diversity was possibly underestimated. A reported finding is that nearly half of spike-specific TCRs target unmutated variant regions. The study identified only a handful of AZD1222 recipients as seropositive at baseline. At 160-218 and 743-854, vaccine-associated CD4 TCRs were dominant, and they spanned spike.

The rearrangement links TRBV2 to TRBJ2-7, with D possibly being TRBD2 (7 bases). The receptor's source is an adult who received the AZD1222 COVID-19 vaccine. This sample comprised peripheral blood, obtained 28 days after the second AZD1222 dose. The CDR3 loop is CASSSQRGGIYEQYF. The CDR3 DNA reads TGTGCCAGCAGTTCCCAGAGGGGGGGAATCTACGAGCAGTACTTC.